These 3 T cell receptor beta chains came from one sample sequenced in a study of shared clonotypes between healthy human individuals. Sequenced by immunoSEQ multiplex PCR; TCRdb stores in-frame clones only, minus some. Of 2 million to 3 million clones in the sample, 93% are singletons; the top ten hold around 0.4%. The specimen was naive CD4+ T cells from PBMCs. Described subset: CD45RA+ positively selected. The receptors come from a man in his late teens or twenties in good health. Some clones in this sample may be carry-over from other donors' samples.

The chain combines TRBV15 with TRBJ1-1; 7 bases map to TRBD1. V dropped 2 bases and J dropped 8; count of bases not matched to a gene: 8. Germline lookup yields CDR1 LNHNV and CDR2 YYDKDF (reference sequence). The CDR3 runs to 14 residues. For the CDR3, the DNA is TGTGCCACCAGCAGACTTCAGGGGACAGTCGAAGCTTTCTTT. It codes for CATSRLQGTVEAFF.

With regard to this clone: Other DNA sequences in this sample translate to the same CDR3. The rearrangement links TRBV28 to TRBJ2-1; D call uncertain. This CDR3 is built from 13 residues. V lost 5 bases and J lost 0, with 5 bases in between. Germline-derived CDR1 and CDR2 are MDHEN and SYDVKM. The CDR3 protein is CASSPPSYNEQFF. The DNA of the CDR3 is TGTGCCAGCAGTCCCCCCTCCTACAATGAGCAGTTCTTC.

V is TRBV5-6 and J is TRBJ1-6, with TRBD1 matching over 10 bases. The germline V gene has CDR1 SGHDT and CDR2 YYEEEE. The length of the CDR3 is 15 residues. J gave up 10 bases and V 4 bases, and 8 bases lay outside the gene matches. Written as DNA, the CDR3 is TGTGCCAGCAGCCTTCCGGGACAGGGGCACTCACCCCTCCACTTT. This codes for CASSLPGQGHSPLHF.